The 13 T cell receptor beta chains below come from one sample, sequenced in a study of blood T cell repertoires in COVID-19. Here immunoSEQ multiplex PCR was the method, and the copy in TCRdb shows in-frame clones only, minus some. The profile covers roughly 200,000 clones, with more than 85% appearing a single time and 20% to 25% taken by the ten largest. The sequenced sample was PBMCs or T cells enriched from blood (not recorded which). The receptors originated from a woman between 40 and 55 years old in a cohort exposed to, infected with or recovered from COVID-19 (not recorded which).

The rearrangement uses TRBV21-1 and TRBJ1-1. TRBV21-1 counts as a pseudogene. The CDR3 extends over 13 amino acids. CDR3 nucleotide sequence: TGTGCCAGCAGCAAGGGCCGGGGGACTGAAGCTTTCTTT. This codes for CASSKGRGTEAFF.

The V call is TRBV27, the J call TRBJ1-6; D possibly corresponds to TRBD1 (5 bases). Germline V gene lookup returns CDR1 MNHEY and CDR2 SMNVEV (reference sequence). This CDR3 comprises 14 residues. Trimming cost V 4 bases and J 7 bases, with 11 bases left between them. This CDR3 reads CASSSMGRNSPLHF. The CDR3, as DNA: TGTGCCAGCAGTTCAATGGGGCGCAATTCACCCCTCCACTTT.

This sequence joins TRBV28 and TRBJ1-1; D ambiguous. With 3 bases removed from V and 3 bases from J, the gap between germline ends came to 11 bases. The CDR3 contains 14 residues. The germline gives CDR1 MDHEN, CDR2 SYDVKM. DNA of the CDR3: TGTGCCAGCAGTTTCCGGGTACCCCACACTGAAGCTTTCTTT. This codes for CASSFRVPHTEAFF.

This rearrangement joins TRBV7-8 to TRBJ1-1, with D tentatively TRBD1 (6 bases). V was clipped by 3 bases and J by 4 bases, with 15 bases between them. Germline CDR1 is SGHVS and CDR2 is FQNEAQ. The CDR3 is 15 amino acids. The CDR3 DNA follows: TGTGCCAGCAGCTTTCTAACAGGGTCGGGCACTGAAGCTTTCTTT. This gives the protein CASSFLTGSGTEAFF.

The chain recombines TRBV4-1 with TRBJ1-2; unclear D gene. The CDR3 contains 15 residues. The germline CDR1 and CDR2 sequences are MGHRA and YSYEKL. Trimming removed 0 bases at V and 5 bases at J, with 13 bases between. The CDR3 bases are TGCGCCAGCAGCCAAGATTACGCAGGTGATTATGGCTACACCTTC. It encodes CASSQDYAGDYGYTF.

The rearrangement uses TRBV5-4 and TRBJ2-3; 8 nucleotides match TRBD2. Germline loops: CDR1 SGHNT, CDR2 YYREEE (reference sequence). V lost 3 bases to trimming and J lost 2 bases; unmatched junction nucleotides: 11. The CDR3 length is 17 residues. The CDR3 loop reads CASSSNAGGHPTDTQYF. The CDR3 DNA follows: TGTGCCAGCAGCTCCAATGCGGGGGGCCATCCCACAGATACGCAGTATTTT.

The chain combines TRBV10-2 with TRBJ1-2; no definite D call. Germline V gene sequence: CDR1 WSHSY, CDR2 SAAADI. V was clipped by 6 bases and J by 6 bases, with 23 bases between them. The CDR3 totals 16 residues. This CDR3 reads CASSSRWIQTGDGYTF. In nucleotides, the CDR3 is TGCGCCAGCAGCAGTCGGTGGATCCAAACCGGGGATGGCTACACCTTC.

The chain uses TRBV13 and TRBJ1-1; the D is unclear. Germline CDR1 is PRHDT and CDR2 is FYEKMQ (reference sequence). This CDR3 contains 13 residues. The germline V and J ends were trimmed by 0 bases and 8 bases, with 10 bases remaining between them. This CDR3 is CASSLGTPGEAFF. Here the CDR3 DNA reads TGTGCCAGCAGCTTAGGGACTCCCGGAGAAGCTTTCTTT.

V and J are TRBV28 and TRBJ1-5, with D possibly being TRBD1 (6 bases). V was clipped by 7 bases and J by 1 base, with 17 bases between them. There are 16 residues in the CDR3. Germline V CDR1 and CDR2: MDHEN, SYDVKM. CDR3 residues: CASTPLRGLSNQPQHF. CDR3 nucleotide sequence: TGTGCCAGCACCCCCCTCAGGGGATTGAGCAATCAGCCCCAGCATTTT.

The chain couples TRBV11-2 to TRBJ2-1, with TRBD2 matching 11 bases. This CDR3 contains 15 residues. V shed 9 bases, J shed 7 bases, and the junction held 11 bases outside the gene matches. The V gene's germline CDR1 is SGHAT and CDR2 FQNNGV. DNA of the CDR3: TGTGCCAGTTCTAGCGGGAGGAAGAGTAGGAATGAGCAGTTCTTC. Residues: CASSSGRKSRNEQFF.

The rearrangement links TRBV28 to TRBJ2-7; 12 positions match TRBD2. There are 16 residues in the CDR3. The germline gives CDR1 MDHEN, CDR2 SYDVKM. The V segment lost 6 bases and the J segment 0 bases; nucleotides outside the gene matches: 6. The CDR3 protein is CASSPGLAGISYEQYF. CDR3 sequence (DNA): TGTGCCAGCAGCCCCGGACTAGCGGGGATCTCCTACGAGCAGTACTTC.

This chain links TRBV10-2 with TRBJ2-7; 7 positions agree with TRBD1. The germline V gene encodes CDR1 WSHSY and CDR2 SAAADI. Trimming at V came to 6 bases and at J to 3 bases, leaving 5 bases not matched to a gene. This CDR3 comprises 13 residues. CDR3: CASSLDRVYEQYF. CDR3 DNA sequence: TGCGCCAGCAGCCTAGACAGGGTCTACGAGCAGTACTTC.

The rearrangement links TRBV5-4 to TRBJ1-5, with D hard to call. The CDR3 has 13 residues. Deletions cut 1 base from V and 7 bases from J, with 9 bases between. From germline, CDR1 is SGHNT and CDR2 YYREEE (reference sequence). The CDR3 is CASSLNPVQPQHF. CDR3 coding DNA: TGTGCCAGCAGCTTGAACCCGGTACAGCCCCAGCATTTT.